This entry lists 2 T cell receptor delta chains sequenced from one sample in a study of gamma-delta chains in newborns, infants, children. TCRdb re-called clones from the reads via CATT. This table holds 3,000 to 3,500 delta-chain clones, more than 9% found once. Sequencing used blood. Every receptor here comes from a child who was a newborn, infant or young child, either healthy, febrile or measles-vaccinated (not recorded which).

As DNA, the CDR3 is TGTGCCTGTGACACTGGGGATACCACCTCCTGGGACACCCCACAAATGTTTTTC. It is translated as CACDTGDTTSWDTPQMFF. The V gene was identified as TRDV2, while no J gene was called; the D call of TRDD3 is as the table states it, not checked on the DNA. The CDR3 extends over 18 amino acids. Germline loops: CDR1 GEAIGNYY, CDR2 EKD.

This clone was detected only a few times. The genes are TRDV2 and TRDJ3, with TRDD3 matching 10 bases. The CDR3 length is 20 residues. V trimming: 3 bases; J trimming: 0 bases; junction bases outside the gene matches: 10. The germline CDR1 and CDR2 sequences are GEAIGNYY and EKD. The CDR3 DNA sequence: TGTGCCTGTGACGCCTACTGGGGGATCCTGAGCTCCTGGGACACCCGACAGATGTTTTTC. This sequence encodes CACDAYWGILSSWDTRQMFF.